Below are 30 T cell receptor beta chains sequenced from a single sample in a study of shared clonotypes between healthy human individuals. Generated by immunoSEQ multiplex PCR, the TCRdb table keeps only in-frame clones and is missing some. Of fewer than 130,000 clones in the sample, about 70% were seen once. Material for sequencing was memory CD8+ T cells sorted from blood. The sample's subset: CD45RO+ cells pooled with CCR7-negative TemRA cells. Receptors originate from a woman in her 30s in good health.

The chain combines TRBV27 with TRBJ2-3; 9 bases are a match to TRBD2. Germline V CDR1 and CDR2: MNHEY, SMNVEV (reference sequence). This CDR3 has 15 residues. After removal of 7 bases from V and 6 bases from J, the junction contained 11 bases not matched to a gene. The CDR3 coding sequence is TGTGCCAGCACCTCGGGGCTAGCGGGAACTGATACGCAGTATTTT. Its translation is CASTSGLAGTDTQYF.

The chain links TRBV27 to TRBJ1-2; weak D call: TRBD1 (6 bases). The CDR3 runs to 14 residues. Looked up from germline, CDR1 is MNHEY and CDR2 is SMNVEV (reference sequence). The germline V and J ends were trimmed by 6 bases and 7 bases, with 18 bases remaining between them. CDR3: CASRVMGAGRGYTF. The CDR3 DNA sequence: TGTGCCAGCAGAGTCATGGGGGCAGGTCGTGGCTACACCTTC.

In DNA form, the CDR3 reads TGCGCCAGCAGCTTGGCGGCTAGCGACCTCTCCTACGAGCAGTACTTC. Its translation is CASSLAASDLSYEQYF. The chain has TRBV5-1 and TRBJ2-7; D perhaps matches TRBD2 (6 bases). In germline, CDR1 is SGHRS, CDR2 YFSETQ. V was trimmed by 0 bases and J by 0 bases, leaving 13 bases between them. This CDR3 region has 16 residues.

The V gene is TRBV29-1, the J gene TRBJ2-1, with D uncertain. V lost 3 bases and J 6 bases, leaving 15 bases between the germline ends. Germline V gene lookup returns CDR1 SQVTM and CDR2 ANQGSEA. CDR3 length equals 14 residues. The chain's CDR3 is CSVDSQIGVNEQFF. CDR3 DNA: TGCAGCGTTGATTCCCAGATTGGGGTCAATGAGCAGTTCTTC.

CDR3 sequence: CSVGGNNEQFF. The CDR3 DNA is TGCAGCGTTGGTGGAAACAATGAGCAGTTCTTC. V and J are TRBV29-1 and TRBJ2-1; D not certain. Germline V gene data show CDR1 as SQVTM and CDR2 as ANQGSEA. V shed 4 bases and J shed 5 bases, with 6 bases lying between them. The CDR3 spans 11 residues.

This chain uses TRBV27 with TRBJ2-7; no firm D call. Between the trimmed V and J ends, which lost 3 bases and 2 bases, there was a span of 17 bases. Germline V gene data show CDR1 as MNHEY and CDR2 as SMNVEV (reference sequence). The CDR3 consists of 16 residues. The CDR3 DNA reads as TGTGCCAGCAGTTTCCTACTCGACTCTATCCCCTACGAGCAGTACTTC. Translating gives CASSFLLDSIPYEQYF.

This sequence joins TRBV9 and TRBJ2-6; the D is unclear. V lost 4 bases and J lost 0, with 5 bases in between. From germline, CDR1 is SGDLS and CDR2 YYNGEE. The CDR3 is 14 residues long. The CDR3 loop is CASSHYSGANVLTF. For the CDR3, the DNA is TGTGCCAGCAGCCACTACTCTGGGGCCAACGTCCTGACTTTC.

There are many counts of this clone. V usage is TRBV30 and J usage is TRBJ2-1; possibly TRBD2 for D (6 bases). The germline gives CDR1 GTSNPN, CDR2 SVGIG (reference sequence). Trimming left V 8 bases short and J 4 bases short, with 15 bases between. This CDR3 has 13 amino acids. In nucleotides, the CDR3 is TGTGCCCTGGAGGGATTGGGTTACAATGAGCAGTTCTTC. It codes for CALEGLGYNEQFF.

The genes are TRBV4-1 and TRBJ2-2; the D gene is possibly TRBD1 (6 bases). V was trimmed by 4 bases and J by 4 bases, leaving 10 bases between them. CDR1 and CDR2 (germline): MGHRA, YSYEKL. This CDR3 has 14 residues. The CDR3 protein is CASSRTGLTGELFF. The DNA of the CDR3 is TGCGCCAGCAGCCGAACAGGGCTCACCGGGGAGCTGTTTTTT.

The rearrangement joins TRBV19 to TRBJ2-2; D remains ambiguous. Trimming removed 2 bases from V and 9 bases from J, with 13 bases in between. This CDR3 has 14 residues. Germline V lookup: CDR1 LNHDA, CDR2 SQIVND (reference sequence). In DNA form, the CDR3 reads TGTGCCAGTAGTATATTCCCGAGCGACCGGGAGCTGTTTTTT. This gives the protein CASSIFPSDRELFF.

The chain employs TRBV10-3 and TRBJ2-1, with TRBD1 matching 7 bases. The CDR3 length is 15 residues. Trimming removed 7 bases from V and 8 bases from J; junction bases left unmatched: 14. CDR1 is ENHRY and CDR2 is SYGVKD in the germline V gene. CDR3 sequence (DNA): TGTGCCATCATCGCCGGGTCGACAGGGTACGATGAGCAGTTCTTC. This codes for CAIIAGSTGYDEQFF.

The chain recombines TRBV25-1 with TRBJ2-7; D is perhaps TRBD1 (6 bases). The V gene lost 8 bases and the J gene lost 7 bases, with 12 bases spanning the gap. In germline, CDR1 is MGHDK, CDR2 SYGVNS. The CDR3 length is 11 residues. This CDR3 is CASGTGKEQYF. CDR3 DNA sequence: TGTGCCAGCGGAACAGGGAAGGAGCAGTACTTC.

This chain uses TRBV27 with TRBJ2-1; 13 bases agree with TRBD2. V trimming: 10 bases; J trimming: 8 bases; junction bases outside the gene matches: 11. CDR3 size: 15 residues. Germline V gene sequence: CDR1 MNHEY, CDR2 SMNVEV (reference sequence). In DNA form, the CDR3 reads TGTGCCACCGCGGTGGGGACTAGCGGGAAACATGAGCAGTTCTTC. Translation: CATAVGTSGKHEQFF.

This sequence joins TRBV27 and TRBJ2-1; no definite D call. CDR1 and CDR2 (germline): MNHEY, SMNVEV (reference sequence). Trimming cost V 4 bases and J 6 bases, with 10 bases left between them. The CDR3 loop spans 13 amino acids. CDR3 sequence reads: CASSWIWSNEQFF. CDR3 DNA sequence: TGTGCCAGCAGTTGGATTTGGAGCAATGAGCAGTTCTTC.

In nucleotides, the CDR3 is TGTGCCAGCAGTCCCCTAGTCCCGGCTAGCACAGATACGCAGTATTTT. Translation: CASSPLVPASTDTQYF. The rearrangement uses TRBV28 and TRBJ2-3, with D unclear. Trimming removed 5 bases at V and 0 bases at J, with 15 bases between. The CDR3 contains 16 residues. Germline CDR1 is MDHEN and CDR2 is SYDVKM.

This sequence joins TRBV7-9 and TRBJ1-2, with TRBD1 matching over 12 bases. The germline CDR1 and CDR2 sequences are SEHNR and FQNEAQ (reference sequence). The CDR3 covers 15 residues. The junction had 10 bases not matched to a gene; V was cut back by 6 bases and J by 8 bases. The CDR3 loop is CASSTGTGGFEGYTF. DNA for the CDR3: TGTGCCAGCAGTACCGGGACAGGGGGCTTTGAGGGCTACACCTTC.

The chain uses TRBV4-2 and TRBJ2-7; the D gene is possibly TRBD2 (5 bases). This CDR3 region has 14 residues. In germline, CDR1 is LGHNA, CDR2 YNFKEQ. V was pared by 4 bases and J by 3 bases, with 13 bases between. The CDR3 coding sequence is TGTGCCAGCAGCCCGGGGTTGGGGAACTACGAGCAGTACTTC. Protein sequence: CASSPGLGNYEQYF.

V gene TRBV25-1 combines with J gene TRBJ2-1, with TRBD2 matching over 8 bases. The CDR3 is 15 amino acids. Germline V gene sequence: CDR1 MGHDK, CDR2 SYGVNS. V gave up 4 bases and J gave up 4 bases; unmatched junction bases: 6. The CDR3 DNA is TGTGCCAGCAGTGGACCGGGAGGGCCTTACAATGAGCAGTTCTTC. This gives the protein CASSGPGGPYNEQFF.

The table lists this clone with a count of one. The CDR3 reads CASSLIDWGRLGTEAFF. For the CDR3, the DNA is TGTGCCAGCAGCTTAATCGACTGGGGACGGCTAGGCACTGAAGCTTTCTTT. The chain recombines TRBV5-4 with TRBJ1-1, with TRBD1 as a possible D gene (5 bases). Germline CDR1 is SGHNT and CDR2 is YYREEE (reference sequence). The length of the CDR3 is 17 residues. V was cut by 2 bases and J by 4 bases, with 21 bases left in between.

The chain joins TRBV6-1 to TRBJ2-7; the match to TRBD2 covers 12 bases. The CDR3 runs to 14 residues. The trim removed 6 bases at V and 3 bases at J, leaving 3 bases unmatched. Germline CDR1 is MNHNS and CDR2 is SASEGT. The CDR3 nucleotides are TGTGCCAGCAGGGGACTAGCGGGTAACTACGAGCAGTACTTC. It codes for CASRGLAGNYEQYF.

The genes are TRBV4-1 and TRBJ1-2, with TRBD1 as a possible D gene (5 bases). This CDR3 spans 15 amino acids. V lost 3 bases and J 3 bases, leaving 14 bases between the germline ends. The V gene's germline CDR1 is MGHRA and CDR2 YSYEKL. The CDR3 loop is CASSQDDRLDYGYTF. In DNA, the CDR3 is TGCGCCAGCAGCCAGGATGACAGACTTGACTATGGCTACACCTTC.

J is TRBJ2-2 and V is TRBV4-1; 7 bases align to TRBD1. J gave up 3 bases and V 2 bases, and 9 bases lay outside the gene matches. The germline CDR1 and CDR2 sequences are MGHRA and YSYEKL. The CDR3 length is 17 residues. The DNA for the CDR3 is TGCGCCAGCAGCCAAAGGGACAGCCCAAATTACACCGGGGAGCTGTTTTTT. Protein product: CASSQRDSPNYTGELFF.

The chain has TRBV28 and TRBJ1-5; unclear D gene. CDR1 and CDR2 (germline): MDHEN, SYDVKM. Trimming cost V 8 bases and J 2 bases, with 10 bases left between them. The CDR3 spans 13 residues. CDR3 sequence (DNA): TGTGCCAGCGGAACAGACCGCAATCAGCCCCAGCATTTT. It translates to CASGTDRNQPQHF.

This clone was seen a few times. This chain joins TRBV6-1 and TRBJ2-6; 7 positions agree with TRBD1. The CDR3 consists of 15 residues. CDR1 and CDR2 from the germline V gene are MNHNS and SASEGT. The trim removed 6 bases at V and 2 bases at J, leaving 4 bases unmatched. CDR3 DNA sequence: TGTGCCAGCAGAGCAACAGGGGCTGGGGCCAACGTCCTGACTTTC. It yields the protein CASRATGAGANVLTF.

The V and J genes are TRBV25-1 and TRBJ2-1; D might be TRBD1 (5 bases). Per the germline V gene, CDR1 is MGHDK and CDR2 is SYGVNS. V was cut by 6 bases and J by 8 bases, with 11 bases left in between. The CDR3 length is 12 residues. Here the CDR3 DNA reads TGTGCCAGCAGGATTCAGGGTTATGAGCAGTTCTTC. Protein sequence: CASRIQGYEQFF.

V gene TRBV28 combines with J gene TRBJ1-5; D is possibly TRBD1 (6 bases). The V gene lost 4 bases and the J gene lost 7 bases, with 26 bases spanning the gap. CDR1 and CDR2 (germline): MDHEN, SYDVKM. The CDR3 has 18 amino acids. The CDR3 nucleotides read TGTGCCAGCAGTTCTCAAAAAACAGGGTTAGCTCTCGGACAGCCCCAGCATTTT. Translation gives CASSSQKTGLALGQPQHF.

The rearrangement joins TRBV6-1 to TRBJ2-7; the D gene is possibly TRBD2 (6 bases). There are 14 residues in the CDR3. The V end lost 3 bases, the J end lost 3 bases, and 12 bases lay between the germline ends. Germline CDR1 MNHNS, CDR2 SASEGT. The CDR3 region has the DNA TGTGCCAGCAGTGAGGGGGACTTAAGCTACGAGCAGTACTTC. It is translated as CASSEGDLSYEQYF.

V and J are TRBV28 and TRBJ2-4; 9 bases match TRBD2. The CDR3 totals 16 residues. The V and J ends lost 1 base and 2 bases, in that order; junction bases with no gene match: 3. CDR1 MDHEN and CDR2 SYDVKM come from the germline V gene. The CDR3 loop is CASSLFAGGPKNIQYF. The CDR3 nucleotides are TGTGCCAGCAGTTTATTTGCGGGAGGGCCCAAAAACATTCAGTACTTC.

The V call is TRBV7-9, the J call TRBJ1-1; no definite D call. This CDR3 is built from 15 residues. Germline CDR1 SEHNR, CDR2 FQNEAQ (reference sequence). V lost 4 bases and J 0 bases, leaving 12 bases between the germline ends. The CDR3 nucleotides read TGTGCCAGCAGCTCAACCCGGGCCTTGAACACTGAAGCTTTCTTT. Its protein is CASSSTRALNTEAFF.

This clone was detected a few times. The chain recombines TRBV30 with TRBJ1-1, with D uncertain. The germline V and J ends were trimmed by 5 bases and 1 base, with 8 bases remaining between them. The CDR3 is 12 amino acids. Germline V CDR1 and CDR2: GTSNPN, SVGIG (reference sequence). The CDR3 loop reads CAWAWGNTEAFF. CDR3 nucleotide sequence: TGTGCCTGGGCGTGGGGGAACACTGAAGCTTTCTTT. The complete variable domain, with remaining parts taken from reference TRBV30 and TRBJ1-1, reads SQTIHQWPATLVQPVGSPLSLECTVEGTSNPNLYWYRQAAGRGLQLLFYSVGIGQISSEVPQNLSASRPQDRQFILSSKKLLLSDSGFYLCAWAWGNTEAFFGQGTRLTVV.